This TCR beta chain was profiled in a study of T-cell reconstitution after alpha-beta-depleted transplantation in children. Library preparation (for TCRbeta) was performed with unique molecular identifiers. TCRdb itself ran the PCR reads through MiXCR, one entry per CDR3 protein. The data show approximately 350,000 distinct CDR3 sequences, roughly 16% seen once. The germline V and J ends were trimmed by 6 bases and 5 bases, with 17 bases remaining between them. The CDR3 length is 13 residues. In germline, CDR1 is DFQATT, CDR2 SNEGSKA (reference sequence). This clonotype was picked up a small number of times.

This chain uses TRBV20-1 with TRBJ2-7; D remains unclear. This TCR came from a male patient under 10 years old who had a stem cell transplant for acute lymphoblastic leukemia, so the T cells may come from the graft donor. This material consisted of PBMCs, mostly from graft donor cells, taken 360 days after TCRalphabeta/CD19-depleted stem cell transplant. The CDR3: CSATPHIGHEQYF. CDR3 nucleotides: TGCAGTGCCACACCCCACATTGGCCACGAGCAGTACTTC.